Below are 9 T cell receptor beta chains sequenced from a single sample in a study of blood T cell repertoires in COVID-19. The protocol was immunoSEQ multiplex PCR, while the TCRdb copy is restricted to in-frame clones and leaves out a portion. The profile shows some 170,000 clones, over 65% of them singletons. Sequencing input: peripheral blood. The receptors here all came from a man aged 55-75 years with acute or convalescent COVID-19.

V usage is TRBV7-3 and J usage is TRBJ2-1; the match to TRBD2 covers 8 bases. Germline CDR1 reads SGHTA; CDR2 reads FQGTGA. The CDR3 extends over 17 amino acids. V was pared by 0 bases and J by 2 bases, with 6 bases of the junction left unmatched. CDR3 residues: CASSLTVRSGAYNEQFF. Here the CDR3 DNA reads TGTGCCAGCAGCTTAACGGTTCGTAGCGGGGCCTACAATGAGCAGTTCTTC.

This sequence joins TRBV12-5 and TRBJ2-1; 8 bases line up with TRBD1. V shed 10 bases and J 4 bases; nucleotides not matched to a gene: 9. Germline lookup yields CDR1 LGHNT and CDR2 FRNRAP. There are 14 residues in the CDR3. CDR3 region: CATKQGVRYNEQFF. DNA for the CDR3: TGTGCTACTAAACAGGGGGTGAGGTACAATGAGCAGTTCTTC.

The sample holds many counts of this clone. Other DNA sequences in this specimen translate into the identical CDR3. The CDR3 loop is CASSLGTGAGNTIYF. The CDR3 nucleotides read TGCGCCAGCAGCTTGGGGACAGGGGCTGGAAACACCATATATTTT. V and J are TRBV5-1 and TRBJ1-3; TRBD1 matches at 9 bases. The germline V gene encodes CDR1 SGHRS and CDR2 YFSETQ. The CDR3 runs to 15 residues. Trimming removed 0 bases from V and 2 bases from J; junction bases left unmatched: 0.

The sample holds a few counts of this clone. The CDR3: CASSPRTGPNYGYTF. CDR3 DNA sequence: TGTGCCAGCAGCCCCCGGACAGGGCCAAACTATGGCTACACCTTC. The rearrangement links TRBV7-3 to TRBJ1-2; 8 positions match TRBD1. Germline CDR1 SGHTA, CDR2 FQGTGA. The trim removed 5 bases at V and 2 bases at J, leaving 7 bases unmatched. The CDR3 has 15 residues.

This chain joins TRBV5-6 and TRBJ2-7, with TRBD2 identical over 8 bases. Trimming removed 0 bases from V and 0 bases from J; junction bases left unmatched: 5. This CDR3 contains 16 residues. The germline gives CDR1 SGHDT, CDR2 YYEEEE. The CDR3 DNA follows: TGTGCCAGCAGCTTGGTGGTAGCGGGGAGCTCCTACGAGCAGTACTTC. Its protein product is CASSLVVAGSSYEQYF.

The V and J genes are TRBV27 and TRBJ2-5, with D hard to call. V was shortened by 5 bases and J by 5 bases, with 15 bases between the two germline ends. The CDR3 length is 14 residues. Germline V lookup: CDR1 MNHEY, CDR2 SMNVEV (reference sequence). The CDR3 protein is CASSGLGYPETQYF. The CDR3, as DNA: TGTGCCAGCAGTGGGCTCGGCTACCCCGAGACCCAGTACTTC.

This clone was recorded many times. The CDR3 DNA reads TGTGCCAGCAGCTTGGAGGACGGGGGCGGGGAGCTGTTTTTT. Translating it yields CASSLEDGGGELFF. The V and J genes are TRBV5-4 and TRBJ2-2, with D possibly matching TRBD2 (6 bases). The CDR3 has 14 residues. Germline CDR1 SGHNT, CDR2 YYREEE (reference sequence). The V end was cut by 0 bases, the J end by 7 bases, with 10 bases between.

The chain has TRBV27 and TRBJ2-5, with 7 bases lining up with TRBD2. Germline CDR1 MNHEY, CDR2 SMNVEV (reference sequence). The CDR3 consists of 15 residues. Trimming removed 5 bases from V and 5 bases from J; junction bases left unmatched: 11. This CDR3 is CASSPGLSGLETQYF. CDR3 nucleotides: TGTGCCAGCAGTCCGGGACTATCGGGTCTGGAGACCCAGTACTTC.

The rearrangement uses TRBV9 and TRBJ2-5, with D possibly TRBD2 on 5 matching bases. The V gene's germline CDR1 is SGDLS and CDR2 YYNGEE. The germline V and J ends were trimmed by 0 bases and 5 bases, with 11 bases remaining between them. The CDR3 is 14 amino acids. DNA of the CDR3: TGTGCCAGCAGCGTAGGAGTTAGCGTCGAGACCCAGTACTTC. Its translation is CASSVGVSVETQYF.